This is a list of T cell receptor beta chains from one sample in a study of CD8+ T cells in alopecia areata. The table came from immunoSEQ multiplex PCR; TCRdb's copy has only in-frame clones and leaves some out. Of some 180,000 clones listed, approximately 53% were seen once; the top ten hold 4.9%. Sequenced input: CD8+ T cells sorted from blood. The receptors were gathered from a human donor in good health. Each CDR3 is given without its conserved first and last residue. Fields, in order: J gene, D gene, V gene, CDR3 protein. D genes are given only for firm matches.

>TRBJ1-1|-|TRBV7-9
ASSPRTGNTEAF
>TRBJ1-1|-|TRBV7-2
ASTRGRQNTEAF
>TRBJ2-1|-|TRBV5-4
ASSFAPRSTSSYNEQF
>TRBJ1-2|-|TRBV5-6
ASSFGQLYGYT
>TRBJ2-2|-|TRBV7-9
ASSLRQANTGELF
>TRBJ2-7|-|TRBV5-4
ASSFGQGTYEQY
>TRBJ2-2|TRBD2|TRBV11-2
ASSSLAGGLTGELF
>TRBJ1-5|TRBD1|TRBV7-9
ASSSGQGGQPQH
>TRBJ2-3|-|TRBV9
ASSGRSEDTQY
>TRBJ2-6|-|TRBV11-2
ASSLGTGMSGANVLT
>TRBJ2-5|-|TRBV4-1
ASSQEFSGLQETQY
>TRBJ1-2|TRBD1|TRBV27
ASKETGDYGYT
>TRBJ2-1|-|TRBV27
ASSFTQVSSYNEQF
>TRBJ2-5|-|TRBV29-1
SVEWLSQETQY
>TRBJ2-7|TRBD1|TRBV5-6
ASSLYGQGTISYEQY
>TRBJ2-3|-|TRBV5-1
ASSSDGYTDTQY
>TRBJ1-2|-|TRBV20-1
SAKGYGYT
>TRBJ1-2|-|TRBV5-1
ASSPKTDNYGYT
>TRBJ2-7|TRBD1|TRBV7-9
ASSSPPRRQGYEQY
>TRBJ2-7|-|TRBV6-5
ASGGGQGDEQY
>TRBJ2-5|TRBD1|TRBV29-1
SVTGTGGAEETQY
>TRBJ2-7|-|TRBV6-6
ASRGAGDEQY
>TRBJ2-5|-|TRBV29-1
SVDSGEETQY
>TRBJ2-7|-|TRBV30
AWSLGSSYEQY
>TRBJ1-2|-|TRBV7-9
ASIPTGPHGYT
>TRBJ2-7|TRBD1|TRBV5-6
ASSLGNRGPYEQY
>TRBJ1-1|-|TRBV20-1
SARVVTEAF
>TRBJ2-2|-|TRBV12-5
ASGFSGTGELF
>TRBJ1-1|-|TRBV2
ASMEGGTEAF
>TRBJ1-1|-|TRBV9
ASSVDRNTEAF
>TRBJ1-6|-|TRBV18
ASSPPGRNSPLH
>TRBJ2-7|TRBD1|TRBV29-1
SVADRENEQY
>TRBJ2-7|-|TRBV10-3
AISDPLNYEQY
>TRBJ2-1|TRBD2|TRBV27
ASSRGLGGYEQF
>TRBJ1-2|-|TRBV13
ASSLGEIPITGQLYGYT
>TRBJ2-5|-|TRBV5-1
ASSSLNQETQY
>TRBJ2-1|-|TRBV4-1
ASSQRQGSSYNEQF
>TRBJ1-2|-|TRBV6-6
ASSYESETYGYT
>TRBJ1-4|-|TRBV19
ASSIERVAGKLF
>TRBJ1-3|-|TRBV19
ASSWESGNTIY
>TRBJ2-7|-|TRBV29-1
SVLLEYEQY
>TRBJ1-1|-|TRBV9
ASSGLGVEAF
>TRBJ2-5|-|TRBV12-5
ASAGPGLQETQY
>TRBJ2-3|-|TRBV13
ASSLPGGNIDTQY
>TRBJ2-1|-|TRBV29-1
SVGTNEQF
>TRBJ2-7|-|TRBV19
ASSLAAGPGEQY
>TRBJ1-5|-|TRBV5-4
ASSFKGSNQPQH
>TRBJ2-3|-|TRBV15
ATSFRGGADTQY
>TRBJ2-3|TRBD2|TRBV4-1
ASTSGRGGPDTQY
>TRBJ1-1|-|TRBV7-9
ASSHSIPEAF
>TRBJ2-5|TRBD2|TRBV25-1
ASIGGEATQY
>TRBJ2-7|-|TRBV9
ASSVGDTYSYEQY
>TRBJ2-5|TRBD2|TRBV6-4
ASSMTAGGAETQY
>TRBJ1-2|-|TRBV25-1
ASSEPWFGYT
>TRBJ2-2|-|TRBV4-1
ASSQNQGFGELF
>TRBJ1-2|-|TRBV30
AWSQGVGLDGYT
>TRBJ2-7|TRBD2|TRBV13
ASSLGRTSGDYEQY